Below are 12 T cell receptor beta chains sequenced from a single sample in a study of blood T cell repertoires in COVID-19. Sequencing used immunoSEQ multiplex PCR; TCRdb keeps in-frame clones, though not all of them. The sample gives under 200,000 clones, 82% of which show up once; around 8% is in the top ten. The specimen sequenced was peripheral blood. The origin of the receptors is an older woman with COVID-19, enrolled during active disease.

The chain recombines TRBV5-1 with TRBJ2-7; the D gene is possibly TRBD1 (6 bases). Trimming removed 1 base at V and 2 bases at J, with 16 bases between. The CDR3 runs to 16 residues. Per germline, CDR1 SGHRS and CDR2 YFSETQ. The CDR3 DNA reads as TGCGCCAGCAGCTTGTCCCTAACAGGGATCACCTACGAGCAGTACTTC. This translates into CASSLSLTGITYEQYF.

The chain uses TRBV7-9 and TRBJ1-2; TRBD1 is a possible D gene (5 bases). V was cut by 1 base and J by 4 bases, with 13 bases left in between. Germline CDR1 SEHNR, CDR2 FQNEAQ (reference sequence). This CDR3 has 15 amino acids. The CDR3 coding sequence is TGTGCCAGCAGCTTAGTAGGATACAGGCGCTATGGCTACACCTTC. Protein sequence: CASSLVGYRRYGYTF. The variable domain in full, with the rest retrieved from reference TRBV7-9 and TRBJ1-2, is DTGVSQNPRHKITKRGQNVTFRCDPISEHNRLYWYRQTLGQGPEFLTYFQNEAQLEKSRLLSDRFSAERPKGSFSTLEIQRTEQGDSAMYLCASSLVGYRRYGYTFGSGTRLTVV.

The V gene is TRBV7-8, the J gene TRBJ2-7; 7 bases match TRBD2. The ends lost 5 bases at V and 2 bases at J; junction bases unmatched: 9. Per germline, CDR1 SGHVS and CDR2 FQNEAQ. CDR3 length equals 15 residues. CDR3 in amino acids: CASSPGRVGPYEQYV. The CDR3 DNA reads as TGTGCCAGCAGCCCAGGGAGGGTCGGACCCTACGAGCAGTACGTC.

The rearrangement links TRBV7-3 to TRBJ2-1; weak D call: TRBD1 (5 bases). Per germline, CDR1 SGHTA and CDR2 FQGTGA. V shed 2 bases and J shed 7 bases, with 15 bases lying between them. The CDR3 runs 15 residues. The CDR3 sequence: CASSLQGNTVNEQFF. The CDR3 DNA reads as TGTGCCAGCAGCTTACAGGGAAATACCGTGAATGAGCAGTTCTTC.

The chain has TRBV5-1 and TRBJ2-1; the match to TRBD2 covers 8 bases. Losses at the gene ends were 1 base for V and 8 bases for J; bases not matched to a gene: 8. This CDR3 is 15 amino acids long. Germline CDR1 reads SGHRS; CDR2 reads YFSETQ. In DNA, the CDR3 is TGCGCCAGCAGCTTGTCTGGGACTAGTTTGGATGAGCAGTTCTTC. It translates to CASSLSGTSLDEQFF.

This chain joins TRBV5-1 and TRBJ2-7; 12 bases are a match to TRBD2. From germline, CDR1 is SGHRS and CDR2 YFSETQ. The CDR3 runs to 14 residues. V lost 4 bases and J lost 1; bases outside the gene matches: 0. The CDR3 is CASSGLAGSYEQYF. DNA for the CDR3: TGCGCCAGCAGCGGACTAGCGGGGTCCTACGAGCAGTACTTC.

This clone was counted once. V gene TRBV18 combines with J gene TRBJ1-3; 7 nucleotides line up with TRBD1. V lost 2 bases and J lost 0; bases outside the gene matches: 10. The CDR3 is 18 residues long. Germline-derived CDR1 and CDR2 are KGHSH and LQKENI. For the CDR3, the DNA is TGTGCCAGCTCACCAATACAGGGGTCTTCAACCTCTGGAAACACCATATATTTT. It translates to CASSPIQGSSTSGNTIYF. Full variable domain (outside the CDR3, taken from reference TRBV18 and TRBJ1-3): NAGVMQNPRHLVRRRGQEARLRCSPMKGHSHVYWYRQLPEEGLKFMVYLQKENIIDESGMPKERFSAEFPKEGPSILRIQQVVRGDSAAYFCASSPIQGSSTSGNTIYFGEGSWLTVV.

This clone came up a few times. This chain connects TRBV7-2 to TRBJ1-1; D is possibly TRBD1 (6 bases). Trimming shortened V by 4 bases and J by 11 bases, and 20 bases separated the two germline ends. The CDR3 spans 14 residues. The germline V gene encodes CDR1 SGHTA and CDR2 FQGNSA. CDR3 nucleotide sequence: TGTGCCAGCAGCTCGTTTAGTAGACCCCAGGGGGCTTTCTTT. Translating it yields CASSSFSRPQGAFF.

The chain carries TRBV2 and TRBJ2-1; D possibly corresponds to TRBD1 (5 bases). Trimming took off 4 bases at V and 5 bases at J, with 15 bases between the two ends. The CDR3 is 15 residues long. CDR1 SNHLY and CDR2 FYNNEI come from the germline V gene. CDR3 residues: CASSGQTDFNNEQFF. CDR3 nucleotides: TGTGCCAGCAGTGGACAGACAGATTTTAACAATGAGCAGTTCTTC.

DNA for the CDR3: TGTGCCAGCAGCCCCACAGGGGGCTTGGGGGGCTACACCTTC. It translates to CASSPTGGLGGYTF. The genes are TRBV7-9 and TRBJ1-2; 9 nucleotides align to TRBD1. The CDR3 has 14 amino acids. Per germline, CDR1 SEHNR and CDR2 FQNEAQ (reference sequence). With 5 bases clipped from V and 8 bases from J, the junction kept 9 bases outside the gene matches.

The chain uses TRBV2 and TRBJ2-3; 8 bases agree with TRBD1. J was trimmed by 1 base and V by 6 bases; bases with no gene match: 6. The CDR3 runs 15 residues. The germline V gene has CDR1 SNHLY and CDR2 FYNNEI. The CDR3 nucleotides are TGTGCCAGCAGCGCACAGGGGGTGGGCACAGATACGCAGTATTTT. Its translation: CASSAQGVGTDTQYF.

A few counts support this clone. The V gene is TRBV28, the J gene TRBJ2-3; the D gene is possibly TRBD1 (5 bases). This CDR3 has 14 amino acids. Germline V lookup: CDR1 MDHEN, CDR2 SYDVKM. With 2 bases removed from V and 4 bases from J, the gap between germline ends came to 10 bases. The CDR3 DNA sequence: TGTGCCAGCAGTTTACTCCAGGGCCCAGATACGCAGTATTTT. Translated: CASSLLQGPDTQYF.